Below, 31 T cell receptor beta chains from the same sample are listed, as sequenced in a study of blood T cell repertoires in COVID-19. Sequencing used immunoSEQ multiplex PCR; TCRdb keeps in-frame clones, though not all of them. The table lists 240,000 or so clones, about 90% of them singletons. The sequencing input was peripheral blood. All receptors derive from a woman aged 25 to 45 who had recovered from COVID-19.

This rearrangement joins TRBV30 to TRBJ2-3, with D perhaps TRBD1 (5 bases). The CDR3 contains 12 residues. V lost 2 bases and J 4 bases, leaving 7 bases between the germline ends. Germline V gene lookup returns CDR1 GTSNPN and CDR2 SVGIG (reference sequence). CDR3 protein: CAWSKGADTQYF. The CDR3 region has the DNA TGTGCCTGGAGTAAAGGGGCAGATACGCAGTATTTT.

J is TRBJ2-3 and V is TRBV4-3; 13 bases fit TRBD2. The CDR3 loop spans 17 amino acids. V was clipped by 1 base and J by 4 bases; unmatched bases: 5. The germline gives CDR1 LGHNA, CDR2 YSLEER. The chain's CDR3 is CASSQGTLAGGPDTQYF. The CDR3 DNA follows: TGCGCCAGCAGCCAAGGGACACTAGCGGGGGGGCCAGATACGCAGTATTTT.

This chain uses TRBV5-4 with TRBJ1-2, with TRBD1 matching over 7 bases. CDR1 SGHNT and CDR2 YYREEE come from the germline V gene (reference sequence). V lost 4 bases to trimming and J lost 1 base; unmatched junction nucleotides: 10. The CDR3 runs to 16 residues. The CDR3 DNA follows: TGTGCCAGCAGCACCTTGACAGGGACTGTTAACTATGGCTACACCTTC. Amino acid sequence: CASSTLTGTVNYGYTF.

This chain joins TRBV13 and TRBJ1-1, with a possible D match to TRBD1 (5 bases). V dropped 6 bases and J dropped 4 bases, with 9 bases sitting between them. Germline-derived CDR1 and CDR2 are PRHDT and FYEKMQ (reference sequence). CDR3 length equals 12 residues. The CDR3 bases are TGTGCCAGCAGTAGGGGTCTCACTGAAGCTTTCTTT. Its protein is CASSRGLTEAFF.

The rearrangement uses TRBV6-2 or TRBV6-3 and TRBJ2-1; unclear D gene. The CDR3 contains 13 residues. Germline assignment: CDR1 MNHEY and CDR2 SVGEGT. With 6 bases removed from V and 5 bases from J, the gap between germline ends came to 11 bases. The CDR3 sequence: CASSRLRNNEQFF. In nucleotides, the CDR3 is TGTGCCAGCAGCCGCCTGCGAAACAATGAGCAGTTCTTC.

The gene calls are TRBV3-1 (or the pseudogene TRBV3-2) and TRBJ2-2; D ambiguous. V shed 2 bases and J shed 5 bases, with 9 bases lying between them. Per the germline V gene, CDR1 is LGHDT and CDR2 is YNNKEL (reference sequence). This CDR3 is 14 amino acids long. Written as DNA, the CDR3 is TGTGCCAGCAGCCAAACGACACAGACCGGGGAGCTGTTTTTT. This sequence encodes CASSQTTQTGELFF.

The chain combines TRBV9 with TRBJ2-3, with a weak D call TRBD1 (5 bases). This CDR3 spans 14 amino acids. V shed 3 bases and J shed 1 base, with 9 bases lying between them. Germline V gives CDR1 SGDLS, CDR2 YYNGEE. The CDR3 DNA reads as TGTGCCAGCAGCGCGACAGACGGCACAGATACGCAGTATTTT. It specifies CASSATDGTDTQYF.

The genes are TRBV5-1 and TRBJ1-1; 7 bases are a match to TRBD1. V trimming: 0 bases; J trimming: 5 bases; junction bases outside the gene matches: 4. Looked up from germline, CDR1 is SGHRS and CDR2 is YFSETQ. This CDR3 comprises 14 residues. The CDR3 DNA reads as TGCGCCAGCAGCTTGGGACAGGGAAGGACTGAAGCTTTCTTT. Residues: CASSLGQGRTEAFF. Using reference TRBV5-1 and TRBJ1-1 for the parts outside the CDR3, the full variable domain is KAGVTQTPRYLIKTRGQQVTLSCSPISGHRSVSWYQQTPGQGLQFLFEYFSETQRNKGNFPGRFSGRQFSNSRSEMNVSTLELGDSALYLCASSLGQGRTEAFFGQGTRLTVV.

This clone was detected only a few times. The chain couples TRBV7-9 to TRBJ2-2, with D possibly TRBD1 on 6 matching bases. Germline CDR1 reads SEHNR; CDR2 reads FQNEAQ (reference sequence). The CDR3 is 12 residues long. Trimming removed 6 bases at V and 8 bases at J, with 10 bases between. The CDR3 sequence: CASSLDRGELFF. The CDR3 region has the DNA TGTGCCAGCAGTCTGGACAGAGGGGAGCTGTTTTTT.

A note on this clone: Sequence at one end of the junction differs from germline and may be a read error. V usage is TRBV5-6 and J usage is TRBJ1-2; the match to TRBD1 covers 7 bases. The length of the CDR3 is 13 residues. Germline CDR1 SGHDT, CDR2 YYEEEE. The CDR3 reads CASSLAGTAWGDF. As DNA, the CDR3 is TGTGCCAGCAGCTTGGCGGGGACAGCCTGGGGTGACTTC.

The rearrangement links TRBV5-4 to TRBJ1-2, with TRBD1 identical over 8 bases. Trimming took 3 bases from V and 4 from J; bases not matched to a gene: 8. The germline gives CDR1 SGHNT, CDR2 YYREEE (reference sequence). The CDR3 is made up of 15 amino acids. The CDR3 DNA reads TGTGCCAGCAGCTCGCCGGGACAGGTCCCCTATGGCTACACCTTC. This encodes CASSSPGQVPYGYTF.

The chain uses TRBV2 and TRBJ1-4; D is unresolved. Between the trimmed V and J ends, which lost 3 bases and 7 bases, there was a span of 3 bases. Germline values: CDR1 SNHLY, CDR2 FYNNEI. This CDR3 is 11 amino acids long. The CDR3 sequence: CASSDSEKLFF. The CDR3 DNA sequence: TGTGCCAGCAGTGACAGTGAAAAACTGTTTTTT.

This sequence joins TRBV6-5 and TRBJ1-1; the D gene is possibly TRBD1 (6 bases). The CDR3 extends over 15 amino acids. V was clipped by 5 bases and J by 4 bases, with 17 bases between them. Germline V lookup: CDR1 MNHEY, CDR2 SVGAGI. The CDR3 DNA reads TGTGCCAGCAGTAAGTCCGGGGGGCTCGGCACTGAAGCTTTCTTT. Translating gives CASSKSGGLGTEAFF.

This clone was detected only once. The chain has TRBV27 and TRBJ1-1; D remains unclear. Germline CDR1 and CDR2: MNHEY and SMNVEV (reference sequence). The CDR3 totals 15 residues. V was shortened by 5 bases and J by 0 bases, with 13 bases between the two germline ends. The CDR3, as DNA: TGTGCCAGCAGTCCGAAGCCGGGTGTGAACACTGAAGCTTTCTTT. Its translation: CASSPKPGVNTEAFF.

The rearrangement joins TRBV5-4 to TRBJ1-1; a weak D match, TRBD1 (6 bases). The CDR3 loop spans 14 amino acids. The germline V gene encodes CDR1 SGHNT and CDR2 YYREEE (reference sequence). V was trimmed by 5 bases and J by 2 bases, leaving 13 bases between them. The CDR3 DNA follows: TGTGCCAGCAGTTCGGGACAACTAAACACTGAAGCTTTCTTT. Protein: CASSSGQLNTEAFF.

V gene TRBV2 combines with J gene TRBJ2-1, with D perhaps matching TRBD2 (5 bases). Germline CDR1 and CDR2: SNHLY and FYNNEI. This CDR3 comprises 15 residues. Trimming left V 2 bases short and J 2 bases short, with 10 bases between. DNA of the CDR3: TGTGCCAGCAGTGAACTGTCTAGCACCTACAATGAGCAGTTCTTC. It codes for CASSELSSTYNEQFF.

The chain's CDR3 is CASSQGTVSSYEQYF. The DNA of the CDR3 is TGTGCCAGCAGCCAAGGGACAGTGAGCTCCTACGAGCAGTACTTC. The J gene is TRBJ2-7, the V gene TRBV3-1 (or the pseudogene TRBV3-2); weak D call: TRBD1 (6 bases). With 1 base removed from V and 0 bases from J, the gap between germline ends came to 10 bases. This CDR3 is built from 15 residues. Germline lookup yields CDR1 LGHDT and CDR2 YNNKEL (reference sequence).

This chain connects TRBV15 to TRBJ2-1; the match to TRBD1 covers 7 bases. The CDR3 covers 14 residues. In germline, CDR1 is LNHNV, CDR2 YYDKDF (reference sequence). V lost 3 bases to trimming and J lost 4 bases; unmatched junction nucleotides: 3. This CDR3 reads CATSSYRGYNEQFF. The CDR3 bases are TGTGCCACCAGCAGTTACAGGGGATACAATGAGCAGTTCTTC.

The CDR3 DNA sequence: TGTGCCAGCAGCCAATCCGGGACAACGAACACTGAAGCTTTCTTT. Amino acid sequence: CASSQSGTTNTEAFF. This chain links TRBV4-2 with TRBJ1-1; D is perhaps TRBD1 (6 bases). The CDR3 runs to 15 residues. Germline lookup yields CDR1 LGHNA and CDR2 YNFKEQ. The V gene lost 2 bases and the J gene lost 1 base, with 11 bases spanning the gap.

CDR3 nucleotide sequence: TGTGCCAGTAGTAAGGACAGGGGTCACGAGCAGTACTTC. Protein product: CASSKDRGHEQYF. V gene TRBV19 combines with J gene TRBJ2-7; 9 positions match TRBD1. With 4 bases clipped from V and 5 bases from J, the junction kept 3 bases outside the gene matches. The germline CDR1 and CDR2 sequences are LNHDA and SQIVND (reference sequence). The CDR3 sequence is 13 residues long.

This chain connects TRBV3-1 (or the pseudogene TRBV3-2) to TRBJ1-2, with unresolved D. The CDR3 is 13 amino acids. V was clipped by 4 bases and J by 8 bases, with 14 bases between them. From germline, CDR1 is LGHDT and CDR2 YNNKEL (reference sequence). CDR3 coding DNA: TGTGCCAGCAGCCCCAGACACTCTGGGGGCTACACCTTC. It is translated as CASSPRHSGGYTF.

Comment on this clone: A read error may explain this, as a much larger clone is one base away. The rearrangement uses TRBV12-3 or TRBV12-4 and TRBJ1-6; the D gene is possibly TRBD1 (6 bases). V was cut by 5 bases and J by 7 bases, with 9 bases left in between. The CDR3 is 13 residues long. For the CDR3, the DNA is TGTGCCAGCAGTGATCAGGGGAATTCACCCCTCCACTTT. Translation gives CASSDQGNSPLHF.

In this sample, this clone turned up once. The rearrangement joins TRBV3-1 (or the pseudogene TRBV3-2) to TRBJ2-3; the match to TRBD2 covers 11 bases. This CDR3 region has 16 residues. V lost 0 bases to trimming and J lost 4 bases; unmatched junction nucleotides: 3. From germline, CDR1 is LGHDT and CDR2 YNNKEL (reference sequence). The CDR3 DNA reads TGTGCCAGCAGCCAAGATCTAGCGGGGGGCGCAGATACGCAGTATTTT. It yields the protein CASSQDLAGGADTQYF.

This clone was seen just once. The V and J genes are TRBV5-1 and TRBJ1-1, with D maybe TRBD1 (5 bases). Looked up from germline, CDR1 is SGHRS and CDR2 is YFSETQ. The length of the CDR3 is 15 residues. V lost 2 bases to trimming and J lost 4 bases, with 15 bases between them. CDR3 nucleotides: TGCGCCAGCAGCTTTCAGGGATGGGGTCTCACTGAAGCTTTCTTT. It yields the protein CASSFQGWGLTEAFF. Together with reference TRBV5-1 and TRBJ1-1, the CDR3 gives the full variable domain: KAGVTQTPRYLIKTRGQQVTLSCSPISGHRSVSWYQQTPGQGLQFLFEYFSETQRNKGNFPGRFSGRQFSNSRSEMNVSTLELGDSALYLCASSFQGWGLTEAFFGQGTRLTVV.

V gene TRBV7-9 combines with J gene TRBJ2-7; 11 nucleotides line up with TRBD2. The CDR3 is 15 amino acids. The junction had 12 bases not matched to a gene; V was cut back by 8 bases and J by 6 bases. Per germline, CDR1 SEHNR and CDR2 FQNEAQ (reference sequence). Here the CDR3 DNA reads TGTGCCAGCGCGGGGGCTACTAGCGGGGGTCCCGAGCAGTACTTC. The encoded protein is CASAGATSGGPEQYF.

The CDR3 DNA reads TGCGCCAGCAGTATCACCGGGACAGGGGCCGGGGAGCTGTTTTTT. Translated: CASSITGTGAGELFF. V usage is TRBV10-2 and J usage is TRBJ2-2; 10 nucleotides agree with TRBD1. V was clipped by 5 bases and J by 6 bases; unmatched bases: 6. The germline V gene has CDR1 WSHSY and CDR2 SAAADI. The CDR3 covers 15 residues.

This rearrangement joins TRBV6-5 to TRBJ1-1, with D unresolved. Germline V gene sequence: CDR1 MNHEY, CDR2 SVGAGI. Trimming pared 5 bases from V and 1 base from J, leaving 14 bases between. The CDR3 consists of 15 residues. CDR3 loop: CASSPLSTANTEAFF. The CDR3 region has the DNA TGTGCCAGCAGTCCCCTTTCTACAGCGAACACTGAAGCTTTCTTT.

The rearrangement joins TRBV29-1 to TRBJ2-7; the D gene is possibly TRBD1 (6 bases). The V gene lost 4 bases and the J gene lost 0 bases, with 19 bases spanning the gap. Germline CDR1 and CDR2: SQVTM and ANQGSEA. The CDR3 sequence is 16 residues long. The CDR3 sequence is CSVVRIGLGHSYEQYF. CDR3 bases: TGCAGCGTTGTGAGGATAGGGCTGGGACACTCCTACGAGCAGTACTTC.

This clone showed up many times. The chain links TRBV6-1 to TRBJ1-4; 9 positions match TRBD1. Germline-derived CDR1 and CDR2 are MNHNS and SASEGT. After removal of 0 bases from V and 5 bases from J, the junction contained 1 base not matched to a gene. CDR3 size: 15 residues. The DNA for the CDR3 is TGTGCCAGCAGTGAAGCGACAGGGGGGAATGAAAAACTGTTTTTT. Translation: CASSEATGGNEKLFF.

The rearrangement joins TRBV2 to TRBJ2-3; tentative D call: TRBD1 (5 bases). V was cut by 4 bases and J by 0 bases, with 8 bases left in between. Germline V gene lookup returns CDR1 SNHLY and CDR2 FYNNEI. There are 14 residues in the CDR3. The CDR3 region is CASSGQMSTDTQYF. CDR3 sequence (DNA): TGTGCCAGCAGTGGACAGATGAGCACAGATACGCAGTATTTT.

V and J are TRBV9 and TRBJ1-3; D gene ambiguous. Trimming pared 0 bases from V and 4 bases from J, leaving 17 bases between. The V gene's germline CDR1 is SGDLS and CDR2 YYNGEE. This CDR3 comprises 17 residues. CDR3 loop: CASSVVAAEGVGNTIYF. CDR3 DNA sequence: TGTGCCAGCAGCGTAGTGGCCGCCGAAGGAGTAGGAAACACCATATATTTT.